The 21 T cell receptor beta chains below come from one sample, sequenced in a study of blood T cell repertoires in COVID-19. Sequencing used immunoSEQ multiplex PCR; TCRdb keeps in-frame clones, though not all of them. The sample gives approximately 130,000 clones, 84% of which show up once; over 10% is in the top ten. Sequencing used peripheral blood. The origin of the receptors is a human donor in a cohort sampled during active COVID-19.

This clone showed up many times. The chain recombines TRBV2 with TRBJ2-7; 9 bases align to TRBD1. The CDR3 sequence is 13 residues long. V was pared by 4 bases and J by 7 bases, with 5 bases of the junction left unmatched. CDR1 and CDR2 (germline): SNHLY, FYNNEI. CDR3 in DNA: TGTGCCAGCAGTGGCCGGGACAGGGTGGAGCAGTACTTC. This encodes CASSGRDRVEQYF.

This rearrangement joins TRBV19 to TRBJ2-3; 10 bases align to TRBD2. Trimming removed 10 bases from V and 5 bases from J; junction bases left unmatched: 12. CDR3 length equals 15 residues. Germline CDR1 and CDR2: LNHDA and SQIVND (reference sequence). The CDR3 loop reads CATARSGGEGDTQYF. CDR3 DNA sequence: TGTGCCACCGCCCGAAGCGGGGGGGAGGGAGATACGCAGTATTTT.

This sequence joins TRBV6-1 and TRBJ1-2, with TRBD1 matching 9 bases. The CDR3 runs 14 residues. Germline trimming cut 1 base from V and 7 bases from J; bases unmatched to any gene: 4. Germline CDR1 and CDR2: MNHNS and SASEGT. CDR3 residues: CASSEDWGQGGYTF. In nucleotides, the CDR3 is TGTGCCAGCAGTGAAGATTGGGGACAGGGTGGCTACACCTTC.

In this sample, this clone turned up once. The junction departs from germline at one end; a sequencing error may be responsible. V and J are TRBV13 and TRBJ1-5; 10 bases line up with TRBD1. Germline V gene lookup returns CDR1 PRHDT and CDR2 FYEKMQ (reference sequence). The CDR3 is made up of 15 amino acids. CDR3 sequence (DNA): TGTGCCAGCAGCCTAGGGACAGGGGGCAATCAGCCCCAGCATTTT. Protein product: CASSLGTGGNQPQHF.

CDR3: CATSPGKGYREGYTF. The CDR3 nucleotides are TGTGCCACTTCACCCGGGAAAGGGTATCGCGAGGGCTACACCTTC. The chain uses TRBV10-3 and TRBJ1-2, with D unresolved. This CDR3 contains 15 residues. Trimming took off 10 bases at V and 8 bases at J, with 26 bases between the two ends. In germline, CDR1 is ENHRY, CDR2 SYGVKD.

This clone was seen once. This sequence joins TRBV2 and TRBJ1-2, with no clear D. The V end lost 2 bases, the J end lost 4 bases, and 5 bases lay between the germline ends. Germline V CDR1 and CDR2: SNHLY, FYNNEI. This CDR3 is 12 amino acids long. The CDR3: CASSEHTYGYTF. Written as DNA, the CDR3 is TGTGCCAGCAGTGAACACACCTATGGCTACACCTTC.

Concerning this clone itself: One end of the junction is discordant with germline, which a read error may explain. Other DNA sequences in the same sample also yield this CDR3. The CDR3 region has the DNA TGTGCCAGCAGTTTAGGGCCCTTGTCGATGAACACTGAAGCTTTCTTT. Encoded protein: CASSLGPLSMNTEAFF. The chain links TRBV11-2 to TRBJ1-1; D is unclear. The germline V gene encodes CDR1 SGHAT and CDR2 FQNNGV. The CDR3 is made up of 16 amino acids. Complete variable domain (other parts from reference TRBV11-2 and TRBJ1-1): EAGVAQSPRYKIIEKRQSVAFWCNPISGHATLYWYQQILGQGPKLLIQFQNNGVVDDSQLPKDRFSAERLKGVDSTLKIQPAKLEDSAVYLCASSLGPLSMNTEAFFGQGTRLTVV.

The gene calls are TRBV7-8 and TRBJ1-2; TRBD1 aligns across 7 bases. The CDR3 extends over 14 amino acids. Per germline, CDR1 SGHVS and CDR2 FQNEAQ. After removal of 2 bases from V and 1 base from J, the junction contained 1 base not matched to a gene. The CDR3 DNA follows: TGTGCCAGCAGCTTAACAGGGGTTAACTATGGCTACACCTTC. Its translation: CASSLTGVNYGYTF.

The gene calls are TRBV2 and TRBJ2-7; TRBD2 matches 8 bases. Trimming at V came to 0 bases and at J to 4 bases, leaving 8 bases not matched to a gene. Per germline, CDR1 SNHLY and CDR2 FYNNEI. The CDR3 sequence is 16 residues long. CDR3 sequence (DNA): TGTGCCAGCAGTGAAGCGGTCGGGACTAGTACTTACGAGCAGTACTTC. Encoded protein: CASSEAVGTSTYEQYF.

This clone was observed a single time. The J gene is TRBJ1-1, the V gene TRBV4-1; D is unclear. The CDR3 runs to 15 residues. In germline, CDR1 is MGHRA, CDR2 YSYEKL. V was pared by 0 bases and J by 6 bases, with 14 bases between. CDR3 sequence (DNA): TGCGCCAGCAGCCAAGAAGGCGGTAGGTCGGCTGAAGCTTTCTTT. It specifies CASSQEGGRSAEAFF.

The DNA for the CDR3 is TGTGCCAGCAGCCCCCGGGATCCCTACAATGAGCAGTTCTTC. The encoded protein is CASSPRDPYNEQFF. V is TRBV7-8 and J is TRBJ2-1; possibly TRBD2 for D (5 bases). The germline CDR1 and CDR2 sequences are SGHVS and FQNEAQ. This CDR3 has 14 residues. V dropped 5 bases and J dropped 2 bases, with 10 bases sitting between them.

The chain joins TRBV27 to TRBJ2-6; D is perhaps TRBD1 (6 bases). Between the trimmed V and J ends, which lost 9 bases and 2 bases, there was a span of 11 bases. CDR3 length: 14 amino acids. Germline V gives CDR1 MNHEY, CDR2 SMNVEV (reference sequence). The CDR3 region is CASGQLPGANVLTF. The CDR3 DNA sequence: TGTGCCAGTGGACAGCTCCCTGGGGCCAACGTCCTGACTTTC.

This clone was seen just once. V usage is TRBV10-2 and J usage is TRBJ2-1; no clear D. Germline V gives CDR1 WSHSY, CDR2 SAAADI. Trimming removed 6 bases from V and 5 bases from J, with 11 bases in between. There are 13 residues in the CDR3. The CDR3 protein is CASSLTRDNEQFF. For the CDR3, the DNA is TGCGCCAGCAGCCTCACCCGAGACAATGAGCAGTTCTTC.

This chain's CDR3 is CASSEGTGAGNTIYF. The CDR3 nucleotides are TGTGCCAGCAGTGAAGGGACAGGGGCTGGAAACACCATATATTTT. J is TRBJ1-3 and V is TRBV6-1, with 9 bases identical to TRBD1. Per germline, CDR1 MNHNS and CDR2 SASEGT. This CDR3 region has 15 residues. The ends lost 1 base at V and 2 bases at J; junction bases unmatched: 0.

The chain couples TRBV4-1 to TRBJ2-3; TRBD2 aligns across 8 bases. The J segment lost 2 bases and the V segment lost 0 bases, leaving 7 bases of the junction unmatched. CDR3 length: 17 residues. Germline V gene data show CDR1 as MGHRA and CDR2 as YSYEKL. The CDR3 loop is CASSQDQQRGFTDTQYF. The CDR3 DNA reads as TGCGCCAGCAGCCAAGATCAGCAGCGGGGGTTCACAGATACGCAGTATTTT.

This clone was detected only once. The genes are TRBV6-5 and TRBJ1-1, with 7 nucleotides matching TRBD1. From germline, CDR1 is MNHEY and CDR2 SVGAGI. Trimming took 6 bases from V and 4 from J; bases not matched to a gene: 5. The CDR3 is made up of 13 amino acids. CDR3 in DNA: TGTGCCAGCAGGACAGGGAGCCTCACTGAAGCTTTCTTT. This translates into CASRTGSLTEAFF.

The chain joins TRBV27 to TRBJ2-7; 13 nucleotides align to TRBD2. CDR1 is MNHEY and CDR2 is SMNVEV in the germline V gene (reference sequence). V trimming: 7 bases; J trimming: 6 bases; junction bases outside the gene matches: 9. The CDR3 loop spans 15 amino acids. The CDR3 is CASTADGTSGVEQYF. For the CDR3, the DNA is TGTGCCAGCACAGCAGACGGGACTAGCGGGGTCGAGCAGTACTTC.

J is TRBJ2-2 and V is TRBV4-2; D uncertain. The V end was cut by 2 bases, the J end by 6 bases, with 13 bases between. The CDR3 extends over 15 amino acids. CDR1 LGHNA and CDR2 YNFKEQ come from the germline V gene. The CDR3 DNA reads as TGTGCCAGCAGCCAACACACCGACACGTCCGGGGAGCTGTTTTTT. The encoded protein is CASSQHTDTSGELFF.

The CDR3 DNA reads as TGTGCCAGCGGACTCACGCAAGGACAGGAGCAGTTCTTC. This encodes CASGLTQGQEQFF. The V and J genes are TRBV18 and TRBJ2-1; weak D call: TRBD1 (6 bases). The CDR3 has 13 amino acids. The germline CDR1 and CDR2 sequences are KGHSH and LQKENI. V was clipped by 8 bases and J by 10 bases, with 18 bases between them. The full variable domain, rest sourced from reference TRBV18 and TRBJ2-1, is NAGVMQNPRHLVRRRGQEARLRCSPMKGHSHVYWYRQLPEEGLKFMVYLQKENIIDESGMPKERFSAEFPKEGPSILRIQQVVRGDSAAYFCASGLTQGQEQFFGPGTRLTVL.

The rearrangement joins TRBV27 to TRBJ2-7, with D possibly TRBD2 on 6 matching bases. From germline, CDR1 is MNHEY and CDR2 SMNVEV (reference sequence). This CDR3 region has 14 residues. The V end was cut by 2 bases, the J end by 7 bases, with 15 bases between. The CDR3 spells CASSLTGGLGEQYF. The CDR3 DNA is TGTGCCAGCAGTTTAACAGGAGGGTTGGGAGAGCAGTACTTC.

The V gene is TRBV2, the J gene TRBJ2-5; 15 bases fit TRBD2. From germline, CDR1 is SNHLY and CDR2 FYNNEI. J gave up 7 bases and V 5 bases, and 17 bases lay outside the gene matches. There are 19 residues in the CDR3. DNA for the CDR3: TGTGCCAGCAGTCCCTGGACTAGCGGGGGGGCCGTTGACCCAGCGACCCAGTACTTC. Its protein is CASSPWTSGGAVDPATQYF. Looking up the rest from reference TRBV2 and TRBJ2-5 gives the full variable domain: EPEVTQTPSHQVTQMGQEVILRCVPISNHLYFYWYRQILGQKVEFLVSFYNNEISEKSEIFDDQFSVERPDGSNFTLKIRSTKLEDSAMYFCASSPWTSGGAVDPATQYFGPGTRLLVL.